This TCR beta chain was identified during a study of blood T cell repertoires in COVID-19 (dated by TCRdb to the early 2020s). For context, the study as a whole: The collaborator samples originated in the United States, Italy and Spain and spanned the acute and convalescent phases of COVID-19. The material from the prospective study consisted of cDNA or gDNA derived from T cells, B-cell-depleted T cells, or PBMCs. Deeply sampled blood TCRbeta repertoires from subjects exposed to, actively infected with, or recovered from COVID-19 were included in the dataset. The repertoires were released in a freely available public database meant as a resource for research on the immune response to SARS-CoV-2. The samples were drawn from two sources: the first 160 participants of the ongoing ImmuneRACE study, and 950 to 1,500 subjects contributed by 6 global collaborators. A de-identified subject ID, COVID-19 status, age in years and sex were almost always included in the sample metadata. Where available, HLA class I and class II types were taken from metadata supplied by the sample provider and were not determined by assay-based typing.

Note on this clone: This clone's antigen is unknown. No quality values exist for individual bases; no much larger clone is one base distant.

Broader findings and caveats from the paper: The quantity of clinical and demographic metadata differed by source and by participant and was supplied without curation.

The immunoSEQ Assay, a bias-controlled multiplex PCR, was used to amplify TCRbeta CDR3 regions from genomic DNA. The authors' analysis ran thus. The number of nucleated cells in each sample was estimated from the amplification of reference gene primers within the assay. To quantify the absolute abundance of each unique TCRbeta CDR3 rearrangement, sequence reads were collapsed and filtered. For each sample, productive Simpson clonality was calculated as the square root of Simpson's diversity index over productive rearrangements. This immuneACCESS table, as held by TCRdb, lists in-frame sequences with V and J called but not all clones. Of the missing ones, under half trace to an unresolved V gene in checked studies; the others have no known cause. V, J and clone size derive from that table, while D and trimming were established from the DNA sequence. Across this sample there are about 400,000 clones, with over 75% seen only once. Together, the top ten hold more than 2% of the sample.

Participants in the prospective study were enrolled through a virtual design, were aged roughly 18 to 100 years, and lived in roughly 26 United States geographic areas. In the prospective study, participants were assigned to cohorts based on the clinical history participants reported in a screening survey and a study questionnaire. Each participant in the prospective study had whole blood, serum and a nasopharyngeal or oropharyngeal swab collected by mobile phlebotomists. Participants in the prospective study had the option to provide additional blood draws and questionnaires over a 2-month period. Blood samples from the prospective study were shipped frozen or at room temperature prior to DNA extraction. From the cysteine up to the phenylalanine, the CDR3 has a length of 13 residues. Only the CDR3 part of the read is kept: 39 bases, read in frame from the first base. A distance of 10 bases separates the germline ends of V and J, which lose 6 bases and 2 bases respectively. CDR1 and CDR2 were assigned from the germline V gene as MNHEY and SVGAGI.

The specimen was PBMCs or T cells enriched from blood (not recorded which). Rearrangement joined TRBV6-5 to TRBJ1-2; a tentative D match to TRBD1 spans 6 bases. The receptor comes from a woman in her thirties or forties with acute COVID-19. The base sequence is TGTGCCAGCAGCCCCGGACAGAACTATGGCTACACCTTC. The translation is CASSPGQNYGYTF.